This T cell receptor (beta chain) comes out of a study of cytomegalovirus exposure and HLA in healthy donors. Study at large: About 83 million unique TCRs from HLA-typed donors made up an early data release.

Primers: 60 Vbeta forward and 13 Jbeta reverse. Using immunoSEQ multiplex PCR, the repertoire was profiled, and TCRdb retains in-frame clones only, with some absent. The sample features fewer than 100,000 clones, with over 1.2% in its top ten. Concerning this clone: Its antigen is undetermined.

Deletions cut 5 bases from V and 9 bases from J, with 16 bases between. Germline CDR1 reads SGHTA; CDR2 reads FQGNSA. There are 13 residues in the CDR3. Findings and caveats of the study: No immune exposure information besides CMV serostatus was available. An Asian-associated ancestry cluster reportedly showed fewer N-insertions than the roughly 670-donor mean in a later analysis.

The TCR was taken from a woman in her fifties or sixties in good health and CMV-seronegative. The V and J genes are TRBV7-2 and TRBJ1-1; possibly TRBD1 for D (5 bases). Sequencing used PBMCs. In nucleotides, the CDR3 is TGTGCCAGCAGCCAAATCGGACAAGCCAAAGCTTTCTTT. This codes for CASSQIGQAKAFF.